The next 10 T cell receptor beta chains were all read from a single sample in a study of blood T cell repertoires in COVID-19. TCRdb keeps only in-frame clones here, not all; method: immunoSEQ multiplex PCR. Of roughly 45,000 clones listed, about 80% are singletons. Sequenced input: peripheral blood. The receptors come from a woman aged 60-75 years with acute or convalescent COVID-19.

V is TRBV21-1 and J is TRBJ2-3; the table assigns TRBD2, which was not confirmed against the DNA. TRBV21-1 is tagged as a pseudogene. The CDR3 runs 16 residues. Here the CDR3 DNA reads TGTGCCAGCAGCAATAATACGTCTACCGCAACAGATACGCAGTATTTT. Its translation is CASSNNTSTATDTQYF.

The rearrangement links TRBV6-5 to TRBJ1-4; a weak D match, TRBD1 (5 bases). The V and J ends lost 5 bases and 7 bases respectively, with 17 bases between them. The CDR3 has 15 residues. Germline CDR1 reads MNHEY; CDR2 reads SVGAGI. CDR3 DNA: TGTGCCAGCAGTAGGAGGACAACGGGAGGTGAAAAACTGTTTTTT. Encoded protein: CASSRRTTGGEKLFF.

The chain links TRBV7-9 to TRBJ1-2; 10 nucleotides agree with TRBD1. J lost 8 bases, V lost 0 bases, and 6 bases had no gene match. This CDR3 contains 15 residues. CDR1 SEHNR and CDR2 FQNEAQ come from the germline V gene (reference sequence). CDR3 protein: CASSLAGDRGNGYTF. The DNA for the CDR3 is TGTGCCAGCAGCTTAGCCGGGGACAGGGGTAACGGCTACACCTTC.

The V gene is TRBV12-5, the J gene TRBJ1-3; a weak D match, TRBD1 (5 bases). This CDR3 has 18 amino acids. V was pared by 0 bases and J by 3 bases, with 18 bases between. From germline, CDR1 is LGHNT and CDR2 FRNRAP. As DNA, the CDR3 is TGTGCTAGTGGTTTGGTACTGTTGTGGGGGGAGGGTGGAAACACCATATATTTT. It encodes CASGLVLLWGEGGNTIYF. The full variable domain, its missing parts supplied by reference TRBV12-5 and TRBJ1-3, is DARVTQTPRHKVTEMGQEVTMRCQPILGHNTVFWYRQTMMQGLELLAYFRNRAPLDDSGMPKDRFSAEMPDATLATLKIQPSEPRDSAVYFCASGLVLLWGEGGNTIYFGEGSWLTVV.

The chain has TRBV19 and TRBJ1-3; D is uncertain. There are 13 residues in the CDR3. V gave up 6 bases and J gave up 0 bases, with 6 bases separating them. Germline CDR1 is LNHDA and CDR2 is SQIVND (reference sequence). This chain's CDR3 is CASRLSSGNTIYF. The DNA of the CDR3 is TGTGCCAGTAGATTATCCTCTGGAAACACCATATATTTT.

The V and J genes are TRBV12-5 and TRBJ2-7, with D hard to call. Between the trimmed V and J ends, which lost 2 bases and 7 bases, there was a span of 9 bases. The V gene's germline CDR1 is LGHNT and CDR2 FRNRAP. The CDR3 totals 12 residues. The CDR3 reads CASGLWAQEQYF. The CDR3 nucleotides are TGTGCTAGTGGTTTGTGGGCACAGGAGCAGTACTTC.

This clone was detected only a few times. The genes are TRBV4-3 and TRBJ2-1; 8 nucleotides align to TRBD2. Germline trimming cut 3 bases from V and 4 bases from J; bases unmatched to any gene: 5. This CDR3 is built from 15 residues. The germline V gene encodes CDR1 LGHNA and CDR2 YSLEER. CDR3 loop: CASSHYSGAYNEQFF. The DNA for the CDR3 is TGCGCCAGCAGCCATTATAGCGGGGCATACAATGAGCAGTTCTTC.

The V call is TRBV9, the J call TRBJ2-2; D is unresolved. The CDR3 consists of 14 residues. Germline loops: CDR1 SGDLS, CDR2 YYNGEE. Deletions cut 4 bases from V and 5 bases from J, with 12 bases between. CDR3 sequence (DNA): TGTGCCAGCAGCCCATTAGTCAAGACCGGGGAGCTGTTTTTT. Amino acid sequence: CASSPLVKTGELFF.

This chain joins TRBV5-6 and TRBJ2-5; 7 bases match TRBD1. This CDR3 contains 15 residues. V lost 0 bases and J lost 4; bases outside the gene matches: 6. The V gene's germline CDR1 is SGHDT and CDR2 YYEEEE. CDR3 sequence (DNA): TGTGCCAGCAGCTTGGAGGGGGCAGGGGCAGAGACCCAGTACTTC. It translates to CASSLEGAGAETQYF.

The rearrangement uses TRBV27 and TRBJ2-3; 8 positions match TRBD1. Germline-derived CDR1 and CDR2 are MNHEY and SMNVEV (reference sequence). V trimming: 2 bases; J trimming: 2 bases; junction bases outside the gene matches: 3. This CDR3 comprises 15 residues. The CDR3 region is CASSLGQGNTDTQYF. Written as DNA, the CDR3 is TGTGCCAGCAGTTTAGGACAGGGTAACACAGATACGCAGTATTTT.